This is a list of T cell receptor beta chains from one sample in a study of T cell responses to AZD1222 COVID-19 vaccine. Measured with immunoSEQ multiplex PCR; TCRdb has only the in-frame clones, and not every one. The data contain 180,000 or so clones, 94% of them singletons. Source: peripheral blood, taken on day 0 of AZD1222 vaccination. These TCRs come from an adult in good health. The CDR3 runs from the conserved cysteine through the conserved F or W. The order of the fields is CDR3 DNA, CDR3 protein, clone size, V gene, J gene, D gene. A D gene is named only where the DNA matches it firmly. Only part of the rows carry a size: once, few, many, or a class if the clone is expanded.

TGTGCCACCAGTAGAAGTAGCGGGAGCGTCACCGGGGAGCTGTTTTTT	CATSRSSGSVTGELFF	NA	TRBV24-1	TRBJ2-2	TRBD2
TGTGCCAGCTCACTGGACAGGGCTTTGTCACCCCTCCACTTT	CASSLDRALSPLHF	NA	TRBV18	TRBJ1-6	TRBD1
TGTGCCAGCAGTGAAGCGCTTCATCGGTCAAATGGCTACACCTTC	CASSEALHRSNGYTF	NA	TRBV6-1	TRBJ1-2	NA
TGTGCCAGCAGCATCTTTGGAGAGAACTATGGCTACACCTTC	CASSIFGENYGYTF	NA	TRBV6-6	TRBJ1-2	NA
TGTGCCAGCAGCCCTACAGGGGGCAACACTGAAGCTTTCTTT	CASSPTGGNTEAFF	NA	TRBV7-3	TRBJ1-1	TRBD1
TGTGCCAGCAGTGAAGGGAGAGGAGAGACCCAGTACTTC	CASSEGRGETQYF	NA	TRBV2	TRBJ2-5	NA
NA	CASSSSYDTYEQYF	NA	TRBV9	TRBJ2-5	NA
TGTGCCAGCACCTATTCGGGACCCCCAGGAGATACGCAGTATTTT	CASTYSGPPGDTQYF	NA	TRBV7-9	TRBJ2-3	NA
TGTGCCAGCAGCCATCAGCGGACAGGAGGAGAGACCCAGTACTTC	CASSHQRTGGETQYF	NA	TRBV3-1/TRBV3-2	TRBJ2-5	TRBD1
TGTGCCAGCTTCTTGGGTCCGACAGACCCGAACACTGAAGCTTTCTTT	CASFLGPTDPNTEAFF	few	TRBV7-6	TRBJ1-1	NA
TGTGCCAGCCGCGGCGGGGCCAGTGAGCAGTTCTTC	CASRGGASEQFF	once	TRBV12-3/TRBV12-4	TRBJ2-1	NA
TGCGCCAGCAGCCAGGGGGGGACCACCATATATTTT	CASSQGGTTIYF	NA	TRBV4-1	TRBJ1-3	NA
TGTGCCAGCCAACCGGACATCTATGGCTACACCTTC	CASQPDIYGYTF	NA	TRBV12-3/TRBV12-4	TRBJ1-2	NA
TGTGCCACCAGCGGCGGACTAGCGGGAGGAAGCTCCTACAATGAGCAGTTCTTC	CATSGGLAGGSSYNEQFF	NA	TRBV15	TRBJ2-1	TRBD2
TGTGCCAGCAGCATAGACAGAATTACCTACAATGAGCAGTTCTTC	CASSIDRITYNEQFF	NA	TRBV5-6	TRBJ2-1	NA
TGTGCCAGCAGTGAGCAAGAGCCTCCCAAAAACATTCAGTACTTC	CASSEQEPPKNIQYF	NA	TRBV2	TRBJ2-4	NA
TGTGCCAGCAGCCCCTTTCGGTGGGGCAGGGAAGATACGCAGTATTTT	CASSPFRWGREDTQYF	NA	TRBV27	TRBJ2-3	NA
TGTGCCACCCGGGACACCTCCAATTCACCCCTCCACTTT	CATRDTSNSPLHF	NA	TRBV19	TRBJ1-6	NA
TGTGCCAGCAGTAGTGGGGGTCGCAATCAGCCCCAGCATTTT	CASSSGGRNQPQHF	NA	TRBV25-1	TRBJ1-5	NA
TGTGCCAGTAGTTCGCTGAACACCGGGGAGCTGTTTTTT	CASSSLNTGELFF	NA	TRBV19	TRBJ2-2	NA
TGTGCCAGCAGCCCTAGCGCGGGGGTCGACTATGGCTACACCTTC	CASSPSAGVDYGYTF	NA	TRBV9	TRBJ1-2	NA
TGCAGCGTTGATGGATTGAGGGAGGGGACCCAGTACTTC	CSVDGLREGTQYF	NA	TRBV29-1	TRBJ2-5	TRBD2
TGTGCCAGCAGCTTAGACGGCCTCGCCGGGGCCGGAAACACCATATATTTT	CASSLDGLAGAGNTIYF	NA	TRBV7-3	TRBJ1-3	NA
TGTGCCATCAGTGATAAGGGCAGGGAGACCCAGTACTTC	CAISDKGRETQYF	NA	TRBV10-3	TRBJ2-5	NA
TGTGCCAGCAGCCCCGTCGCACAGTTTGGCTACACCTTC	CASSPVAQFGYTF	NA	TRBV3-1/TRBV3-2	TRBJ1-2	NA
TGTGCCAGCAGCTTAGATCAGGGCAGCCACCGAGGTGGCGGCTACACCTTC	CASSLDQGSHRGGGYTF	NA	TRBV11-2	TRBJ1-2	NA
TGCGCCAGCAGAATCAACAATGAGCAGTTCTTC	CASRINNEQFF	once	TRBV5-1	TRBJ2-1	NA
TGTGCCAGCAGCCGCCCTTTGTACACTGAAGCTTTCTTT	CASSRPLYTEAFF	NA	TRBV28	TRBJ1-1	NA
TGTGCCAGCAGCCCCTCAGGAGGGGTCAATCAGCCCCAGCATTTT	CASSPSGGVNQPQHF	NA	TRBV7-8	TRBJ1-5	NA
TGTGCCATCAGTGAGTTGTCTAGGACGGTCTACGAGCAGTACTTC	CAISELSRTVYEQYF	NA	TRBV10-3	TRBJ2-7	NA
TGTGCCATCAGTGCCGTCAATGAGCAGTTCTTC	CAISAVNEQFF	NA	TRBV10-3	TRBJ2-1	NA
TGTGCCAGCTCACCGGGGCTTAATAACGAGCAGTACTTC	CASSPGLNNEQYF	NA	TRBV18	TRBJ2-7	NA
TGTGCCAGCGGCGCATATGAGCAGTTCTTC	CASGAYEQFF	once	TRBV3-1/TRBV3-2	TRBJ2-1	NA
TGCGCCAGCAGCCAAGTTGGGAGTAGGGAGCAGTACTTC	CASSQVGSREQYF	NA	TRBV4-1	TRBJ2-7	NA
TGTGCCACCGAACGAGAACATACACCGGCTAACTATGGCTACACCTTC	CATEREHTPANYGYTF	NA	TRBV7-9	TRBJ1-2	NA
TGTGCCAGCAGCCTCCCAGCAGGGAACACCGGGGAGCTGTTTTTT	CASSLPAGNTGELFF	NA	TRBV7-6	TRBJ2-2	NA
TGTGCCAGCAGCTCGGGGACAGGTACGACTGAAGCTTTCTTT	CASSSGTGTTEAFF	NA	TRBV16	TRBJ1-1	TRBD1
TGTGCCAGCCGGACAGCGAACACTGAAGCTTTCTTT	CASRTANTEAFF	NA	TRBV12-3/TRBV12-4	TRBJ1-1	NA
TGTGCCAGCAGTCGAACGAGGGGAGGGGATAGAGATGGCTACACCTTC	CASSRTRGGDRDGYTF	NA	TRBV28	TRBJ1-2	NA
TGTGCCAGCAGTTTCGACGACGAGCAGTACTTC	CASSFDDEQYF	NA	TRBV12-3/TRBV12-4	TRBJ2-7	NA
TGTGCCAGCAGTGAAGTGGGGGGAACTGAAGCTTTCTTT	CASSEVGGTEAFF	NA	TRBV6-1	TRBJ1-1	NA
TGTGCCAGCAGGACATACAGGTTAAATCAGCCCCAGCATTTT	CASRTYRLNQPQHF	NA	TRBV6-5	TRBJ1-5	NA
TGTGCCAGCAATCCAGGGGTCGGCTATGGCTACACCTTC	CASNPGVGYGYTF	NA	TRBV6-5	TRBJ1-2	NA
TGTGCCAGCAGTTACTCGGCCAGCTCCTACGAGCAGTACTTC	CASSYSASSYEQYF	NA	TRBV6-5	TRBJ2-7	NA
TGTGCCTGGGACCCAGGAATAGCGGGAGGTCTAGCCAAAAACATTCAGTACTTC	CAWDPGIAGGLAKNIQYF	NA	TRBV30	TRBJ2-4	TRBD2
TGTGCCAGCAGCCCAGGACCGGGCCCCTACGAGCAGTACTTC	CASSPGPGPYEQYF	once	TRBV7-9	TRBJ2-7	NA
TGTGCCAGCACCGCTCCAGTAGCCAAAAACATTCAGTACTTC	CASTAPVAKNIQYF	once	TRBV13	TRBJ2-4	NA
TGTGCCAGCAGCTTTCCGAATGAGCAGTTCTTC	CASSFPNEQFF	NA	TRBV11-2	TRBJ2-1	NA
TGTGCCAGTATATCTCCCGGGATGGGAGGCAATGAGCAGTTCTTC	CASISPGMGGNEQFF	NA	TRBV19	TRBJ2-1	NA
TGTGCCAGCAGTTTAGGGGTGAGCACTGAAGCTTTCTTT	CASSLGVSTEAFF	once	TRBV12-3/TRBV12-4	TRBJ1-1	NA